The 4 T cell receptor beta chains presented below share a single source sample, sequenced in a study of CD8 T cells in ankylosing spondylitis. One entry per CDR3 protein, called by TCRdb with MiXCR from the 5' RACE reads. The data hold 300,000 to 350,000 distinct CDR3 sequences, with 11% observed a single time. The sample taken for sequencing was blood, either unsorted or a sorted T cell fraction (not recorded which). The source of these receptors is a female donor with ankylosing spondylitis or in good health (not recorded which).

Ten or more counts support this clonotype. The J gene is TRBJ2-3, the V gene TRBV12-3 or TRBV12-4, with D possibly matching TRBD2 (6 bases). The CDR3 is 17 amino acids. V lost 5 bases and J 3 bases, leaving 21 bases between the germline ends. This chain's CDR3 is CASSPGDRRINTDTQYF. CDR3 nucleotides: TGTGCCAGCAGTCCGGGGGACCGGAGAATTAATACAGATACGCAGTATTTT.

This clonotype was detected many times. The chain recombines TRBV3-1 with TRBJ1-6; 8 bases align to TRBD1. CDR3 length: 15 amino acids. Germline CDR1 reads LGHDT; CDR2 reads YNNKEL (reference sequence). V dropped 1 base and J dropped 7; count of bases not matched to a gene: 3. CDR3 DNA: TGTGCCAGCAGCCAAGCGGGGACAGGCAATTCACCCCTCCACTTT. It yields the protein CASSQAGTGNSPLHF.

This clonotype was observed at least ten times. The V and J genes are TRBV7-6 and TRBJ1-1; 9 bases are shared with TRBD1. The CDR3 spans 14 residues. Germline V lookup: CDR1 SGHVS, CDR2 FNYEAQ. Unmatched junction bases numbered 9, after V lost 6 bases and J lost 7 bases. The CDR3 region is CASSPTGGWSEAFF. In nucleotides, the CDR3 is TGTGCCAGCAGTCCGACAGGGGGATGGAGTGAAGCTTTCTTT.

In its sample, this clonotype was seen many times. This CDR3 is CSAKGQGLRYGYTF. Here the CDR3 DNA reads TGCAGTGCTAAGGGACAGGGACTCCGATATGGCTACACCTTC. The chain combines TRBV20-1 with TRBJ1-2, with TRBD1 identical over 9 bases. The CDR3 is 14 residues long. Trimming removed 4 bases from V and 5 bases from J; junction bases left unmatched: 8. Per the germline V gene, CDR1 is DFQATT and CDR2 is SNEGSKA (reference sequence).